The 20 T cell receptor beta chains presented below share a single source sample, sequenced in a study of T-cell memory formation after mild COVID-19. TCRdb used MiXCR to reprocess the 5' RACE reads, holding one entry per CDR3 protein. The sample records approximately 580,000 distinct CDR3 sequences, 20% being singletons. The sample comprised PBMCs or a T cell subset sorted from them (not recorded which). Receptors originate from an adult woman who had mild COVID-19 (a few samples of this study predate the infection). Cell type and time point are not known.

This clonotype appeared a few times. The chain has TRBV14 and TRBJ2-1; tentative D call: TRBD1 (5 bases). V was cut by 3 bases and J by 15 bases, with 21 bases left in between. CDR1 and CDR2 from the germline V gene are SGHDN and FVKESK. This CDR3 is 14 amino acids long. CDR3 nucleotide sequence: TGTGCCAGCAGCCATCGAAGGGCAGGGCGTATGGCGTTCTTC. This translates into CASSHRRAGRMAFF.

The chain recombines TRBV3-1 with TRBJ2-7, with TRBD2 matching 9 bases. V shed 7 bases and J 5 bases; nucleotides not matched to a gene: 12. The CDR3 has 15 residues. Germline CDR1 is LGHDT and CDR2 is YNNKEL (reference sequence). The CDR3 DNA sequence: TGTGCCAGCATGGCGGGGGGGAGCCCTCTGAACGAGCAGTACTTC. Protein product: CASMAGGSPLNEQYF.

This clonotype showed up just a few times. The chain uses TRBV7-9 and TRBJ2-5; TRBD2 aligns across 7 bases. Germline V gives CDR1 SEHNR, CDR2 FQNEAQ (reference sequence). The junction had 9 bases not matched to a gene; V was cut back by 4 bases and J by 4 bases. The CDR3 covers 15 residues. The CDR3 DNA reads TGTGCCAGCAGCTCCGGCCTAGCGGAACGAGAGACCCAGTACTTC. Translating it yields CASSSGLAERETQYF. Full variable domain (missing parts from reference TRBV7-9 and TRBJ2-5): DTGVSQNPRHKITKRGQNVTFRCDPISEHNRLYWYRQTLGQGPEFLTYFQNEAQLEKSRLLSDRFSAERPKGSFSTLEIQRTEQGDSAMYLCASSSGLAERETQYFGPGTRLLVL.

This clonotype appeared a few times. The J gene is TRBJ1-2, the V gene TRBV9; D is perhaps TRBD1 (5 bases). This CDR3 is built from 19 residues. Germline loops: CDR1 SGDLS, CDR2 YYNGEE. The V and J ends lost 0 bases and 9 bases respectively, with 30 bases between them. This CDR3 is CASSVDSREHPNRGYRYTF. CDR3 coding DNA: TGTGCCAGCAGCGTAGATTCTCGGGAACATCCGAACCGGGGGTATCGCTACACCTTC.

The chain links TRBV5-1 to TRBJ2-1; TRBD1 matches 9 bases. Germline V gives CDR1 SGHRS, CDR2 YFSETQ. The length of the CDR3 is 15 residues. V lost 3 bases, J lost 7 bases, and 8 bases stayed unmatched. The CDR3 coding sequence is TGCGCCAGCAGCTCGCTGGGACAGGGAGAAAATGAGCAGTTCTTC. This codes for CASSSLGQGENEQFF.

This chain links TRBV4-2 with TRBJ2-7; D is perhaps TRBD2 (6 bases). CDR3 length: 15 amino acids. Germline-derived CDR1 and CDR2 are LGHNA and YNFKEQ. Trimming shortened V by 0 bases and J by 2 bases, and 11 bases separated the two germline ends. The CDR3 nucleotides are TGTGCCAGCAGCCAAGATCTTGCGGGAACCTACGAGCAGTACTTC. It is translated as CASSQDLAGTYEQYF.

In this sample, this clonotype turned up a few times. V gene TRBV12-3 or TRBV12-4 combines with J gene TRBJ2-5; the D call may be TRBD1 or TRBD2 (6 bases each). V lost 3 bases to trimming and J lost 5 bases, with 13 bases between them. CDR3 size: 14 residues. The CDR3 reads CASSFGLGGETQYF. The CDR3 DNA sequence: TGTGCCAGCAGTTTCGGCCTAGGGGGGGAGACCCAGTACTTC.

For the CDR3, the DNA is TGTGCCAGCAGCTGGTCCGGGACTAGCGGCACAGATACGCAGTATTTT. Its translation is CASSWSGTSGTDTQYF. V gene TRBV7-9 combines with J gene TRBJ2-3; 10 bases line up with TRBD2. V shed 4 bases, J shed 1 base, and the junction held 5 bases outside the gene matches. CDR3 length: 16 residues. Germline V CDR1 and CDR2: SEHNR, FQNEAQ (reference sequence).

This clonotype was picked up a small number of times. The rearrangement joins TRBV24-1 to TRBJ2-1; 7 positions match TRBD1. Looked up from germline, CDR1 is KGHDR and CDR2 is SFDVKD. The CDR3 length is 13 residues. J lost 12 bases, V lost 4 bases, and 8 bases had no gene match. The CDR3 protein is CATSEAGQVGQFF. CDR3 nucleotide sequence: TGTGCCACCAGTGAGGCTGGACAGGTGGGGCAGTTCTTC.

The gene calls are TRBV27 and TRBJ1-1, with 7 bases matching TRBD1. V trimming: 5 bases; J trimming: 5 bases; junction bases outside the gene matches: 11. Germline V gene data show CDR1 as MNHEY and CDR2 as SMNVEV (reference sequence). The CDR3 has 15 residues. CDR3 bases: TGTGCCAGCAGTCCACTAGGGACAGTAGGAACTGAAGCTTTCTTT. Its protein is CASSPLGTVGTEAFF.

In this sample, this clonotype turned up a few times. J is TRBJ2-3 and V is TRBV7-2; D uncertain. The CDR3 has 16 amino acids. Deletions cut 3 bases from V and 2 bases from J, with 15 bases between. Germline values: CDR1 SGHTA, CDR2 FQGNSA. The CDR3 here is CASSLLFETYTDTQYF. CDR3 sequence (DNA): TGTGCCAGCAGCTTGTTATTCGAAACCTACACAGATACGCAGTATTTT.

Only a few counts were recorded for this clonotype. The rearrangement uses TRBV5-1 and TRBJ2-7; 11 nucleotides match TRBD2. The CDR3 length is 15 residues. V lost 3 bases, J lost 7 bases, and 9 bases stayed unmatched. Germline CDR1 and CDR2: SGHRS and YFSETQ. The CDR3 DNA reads TGCGCCAGCAGCTCTAAACTAGCGGGGGTAAGGGAGCAGTACTTC. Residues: CASSSKLAGVREQYF.

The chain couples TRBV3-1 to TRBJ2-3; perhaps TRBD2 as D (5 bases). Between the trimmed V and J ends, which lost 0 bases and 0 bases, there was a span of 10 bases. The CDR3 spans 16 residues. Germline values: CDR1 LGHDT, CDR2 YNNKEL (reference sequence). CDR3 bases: TGTGCCAGCAGCCAAGAGGGCGGGTCTAGCACAGATACGCAGTATTTT. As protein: CASSQEGGSSTDTQYF.

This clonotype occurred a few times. The CDR3 coding sequence is TGTGCCAGCAGGGTTCGCACAGGGGGCACTAACTATGGCTACACCTTC. Amino acid sequence: CASRVRTGGTNYGYTF. The chain is built from TRBV12-3 or TRBV12-4 and TRBJ1-2; 9 bases map to TRBD1. The CDR3 length is 16 residues. Trimming cost V 6 bases and J 0 bases; bases outside gene matches: 8.

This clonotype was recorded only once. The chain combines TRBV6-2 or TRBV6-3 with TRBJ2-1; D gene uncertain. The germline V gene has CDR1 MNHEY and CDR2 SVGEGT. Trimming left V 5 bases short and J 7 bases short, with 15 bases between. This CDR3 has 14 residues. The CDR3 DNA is TGTGCCAGCAGTCCCACTTTGTTTGGGAATGAGCAGTTCTTC. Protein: CASSPTLFGNEQFF.

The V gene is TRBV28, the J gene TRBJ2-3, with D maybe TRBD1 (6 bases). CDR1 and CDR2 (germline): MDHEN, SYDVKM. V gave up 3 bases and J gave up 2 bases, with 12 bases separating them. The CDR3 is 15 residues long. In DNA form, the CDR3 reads TGTGCCAGCAGTTTCGTTCAGGGGTACACAGATACGCAGTATTTT. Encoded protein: CASSFVQGYTDTQYF.

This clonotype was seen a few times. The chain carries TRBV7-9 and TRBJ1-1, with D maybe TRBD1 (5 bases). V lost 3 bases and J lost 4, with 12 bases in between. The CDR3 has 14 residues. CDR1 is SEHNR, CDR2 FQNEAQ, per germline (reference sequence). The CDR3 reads CASSFLPGGTEAFF. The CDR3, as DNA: TGTGCCAGCAGCTTCCTACCGGGGGGCACTGAAGCTTTCTTT.

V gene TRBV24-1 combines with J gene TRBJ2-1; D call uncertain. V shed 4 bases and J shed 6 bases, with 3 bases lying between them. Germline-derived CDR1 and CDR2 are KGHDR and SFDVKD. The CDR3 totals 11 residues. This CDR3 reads CATSEFNEQFF. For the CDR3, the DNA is TGTGCCACCAGTGAATTCAATGAGCAGTTCTTC.

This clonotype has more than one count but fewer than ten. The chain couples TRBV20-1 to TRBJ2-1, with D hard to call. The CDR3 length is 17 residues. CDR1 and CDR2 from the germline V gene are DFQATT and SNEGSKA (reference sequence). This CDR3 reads CSCSGFSTGPPIGVQFF. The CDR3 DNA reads TGCAGCTGTAGTGGGTTTTCGACCGGGCCTCCAATCGGTGTGCAGTTCTTC.

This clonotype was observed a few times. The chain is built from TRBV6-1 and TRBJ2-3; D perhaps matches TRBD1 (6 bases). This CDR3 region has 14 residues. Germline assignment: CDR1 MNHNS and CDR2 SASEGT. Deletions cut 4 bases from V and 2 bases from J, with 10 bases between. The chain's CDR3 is CASSATGHTDTQYF. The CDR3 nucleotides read TGTGCCAGCAGTGCGACAGGACACACAGATACGCAGTATTTT.